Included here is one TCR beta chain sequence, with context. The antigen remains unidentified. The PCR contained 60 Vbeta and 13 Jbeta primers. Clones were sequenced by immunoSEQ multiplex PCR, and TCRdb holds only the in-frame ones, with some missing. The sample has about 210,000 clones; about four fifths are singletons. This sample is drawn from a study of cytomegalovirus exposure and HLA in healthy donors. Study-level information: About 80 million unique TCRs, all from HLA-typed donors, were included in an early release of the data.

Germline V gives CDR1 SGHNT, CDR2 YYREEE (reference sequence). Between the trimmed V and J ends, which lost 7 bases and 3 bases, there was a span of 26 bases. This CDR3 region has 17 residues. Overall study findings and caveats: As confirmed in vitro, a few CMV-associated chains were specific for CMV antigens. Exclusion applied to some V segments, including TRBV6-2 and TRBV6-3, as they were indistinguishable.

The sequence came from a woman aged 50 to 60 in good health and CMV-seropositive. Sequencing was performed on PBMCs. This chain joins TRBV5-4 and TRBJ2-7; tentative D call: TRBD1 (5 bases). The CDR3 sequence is CASLLTTTGPSLYEQYF. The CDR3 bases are TGTGCCAGCTTATTAACAACAACAGGACCCTCTCTCTACGAGCAGTACTTC.